A single sample gave rise to the 32 T cell receptor beta chains below, sequenced in a study of cytomegalovirus exposure and HLA in healthy donors. The study ran its PCR with 60 Vbeta and 13 Jbeta primers. Repertoires were generated with immunoSEQ multiplex PCR, while TCRdb's copy carries only in-frame clones and drops some. Among roughly 230,000 clones listed, 80% to 95% were seen once. Sequenced material: PBMCs. Every receptor here comes from a girl aged 2-10 years in good health and CMV-seronegative.

V and J are TRBV6-1 and TRBJ1-6; no firm D call. This CDR3 has 12 amino acids. V dropped 10 bases and J dropped 0 bases, with 4 bases sitting between them. Looked up from germline, CDR1 is MNHNS and CDR2 is SASEGT. CDR3 DNA: TGTGCCATCCGCTCCTATAATTCACCCCTCCACTTT. The encoded protein is CAIRSYNSPLHF.

There are a few counts of this clone. V is TRBV5-1 and J is TRBJ2-2, with 8 nucleotides matching TRBD1. Looked up from germline, CDR1 is SGHRS and CDR2 is YFSETQ. Germline trimming cut 1 base from V and 10 bases from J; bases unmatched to any gene: 9. The CDR3 is 15 amino acids. CDR3 region: CASSLNQGAVSELFF. CDR3 in DNA: TGCGCCAGCAGCTTGAACCAGGGGGCAGTCTCGGAGCTGTTTTTT.

The V and J genes are TRBV28 and TRBJ2-1; D gene ambiguous. V lost 6 bases and J 5 bases, leaving 5 bases between the germline ends. The CDR3 has 11 residues. Per germline, CDR1 MDHEN and CDR2 SYDVKM. DNA of the CDR3: TGTGCCAGCAGGTCCAACAATGAGCAGTTCTTC. It is translated as CASRSNNEQFF.

This clone has only one observation. V and J are TRBV7-9 and TRBJ2-7; the D gene is possibly TRBD2 (6 bases). The V gene lost 5 bases and the J gene lost 8 bases, with 10 bases spanning the gap. This CDR3 is 11 amino acids long. The germline gives CDR1 SEHNR, CDR2 FQNEAQ (reference sequence). Here the CDR3 reads CASSGGTQQYF. The CDR3 DNA reads as TGTGCCAGCAGCGGGGGGACCCAGCAGTACTTC.

The chain carries TRBV5-5 and TRBJ2-7, with 8 nucleotides matching TRBD1. The germline V gene encodes CDR1 SGHKS and CDR2 YYEKEE (reference sequence). This CDR3 comprises 16 residues. The junction had 9 bases not matched to a gene; V was cut back by 3 bases and J by 1 base. The CDR3 here is CASSYDAWTGSYEQYF. The CDR3 DNA reads TGTGCCAGCAGCTACGATGCCTGGACAGGGTCCTACGAGCAGTACTTC.

This clone was observed a single time. The chain links TRBV2 to TRBJ1-2; TRBD1 might be the D (6 bases). The length of the CDR3 is 13 residues. The ends were cut back, 6 bases at V and 2 bases at J, with 10 bases in the middle. CDR1 and CDR2 from the germline V gene are SNHLY and FYNNEI. The CDR3 reads CASSPDRNYGYTF. The CDR3 nucleotides read TGTGCCAGCAGCCCCGACAGGAACTATGGCTACACCTTC.

This clone appeared once. The chain couples TRBV9 to TRBJ2-5, with D perhaps TRBD2 (5 bases). Germline loops: CDR1 SGDLS, CDR2 YYNGEE. This CDR3 spans 13 amino acids. V was clipped by 0 bases and J by 5 bases, with 8 bases between them. The CDR3 bases are TGTGCCAGCAGCGTAGCAACGGGGGAGACCCAGTACTTC. It is translated as CASSVATGETQYF.

The chain is built from TRBV29-1 and TRBJ1-1, with D possibly matching TRBD1 (5 bases). The CDR3 has 14 amino acids. Deletions cut 1 base from V and 1 base from J, with 10 bases between. Per the germline V gene, CDR1 is SQVTM and CDR2 is ANQGSEA. The CDR3 nucleotides are TGCAGCGTTGAAGTTAAAGGACAGAACACTGAAGCTTTCTTT. Encoded protein: CSVEVKGQNTEAFF.

This chain uses TRBV14 with TRBJ1-2; TRBD1 matches at 7 bases. The CDR3 runs 17 residues. From germline, CDR1 is SGHDN and CDR2 FVKESK. The V gene end was trimmed by 2 bases and the J gene end by 0 bases; junction bases not matched to a gene: 9. The CDR3 loop is CASSQHNRGLTNYGYTF. CDR3 nucleotides: TGTGCCAGCAGCCAACACAACAGGGGATTGACTAACTATGGCTACACCTTC.

V and J are TRBV5-5 and TRBJ2-5; tentative D call: TRBD2 (6 bases). The germline gives CDR1 SGHKS, CDR2 YYEKEE (reference sequence). With 3 bases removed from V and 4 bases from J, the gap between germline ends came to 16 bases. The CDR3 consists of 15 residues. The CDR3 sequence is CASSSEGLASETQYF. In DNA, the CDR3 is TGTGCCAGCAGCTCCGAAGGGCTAGCGTCAGAGACCCAGTACTTC.

J is TRBJ2-7 and V is TRBV11-2; 11 nucleotides match TRBD2. The CDR3 is 14 residues long. Germline lookup yields CDR1 SGHAT and CDR2 FQNNGV. Trimming cost V 5 bases and J 3 bases; bases outside gene matches: 3. The CDR3 protein is CASSEGLADYEQYF. In DNA, the CDR3 is TGTGCCAGCAGCGAGGGACTAGCGGACTACGAGCAGTACTTC. The full variable domain, its missing parts supplied by reference TRBV11-2 and TRBJ2-7, is EAGVAQSPRYKIIEKRQSVAFWCNPISGHATLYWYQQILGQGPKLLIQFQNNGVVDDSQLPKDRFSAERLKGVDSTLKIQPAKLEDSAVYLCASSEGLADYEQYFGPGTRLTVT.

V is TRBV6-1 and J is TRBJ1-5; the match to TRBD1 covers 7 bases. The germline V gene encodes CDR1 MNHNS and CDR2 SASEGT. This CDR3 is 13 amino acids long. V lost 6 bases, J lost 7 bases, and 6 bases stayed unmatched. CDR3 loop: CASRETGNQPQHF. In DNA form, the CDR3 reads TGTGCCAGCAGGGAGACAGGGAACCAGCCCCAGCATTTT.

About this clone: Other DNA variants within this sample encode the same CDR3. The chain uses TRBV5-6 and TRBJ2-5; 11 positions match TRBD2. Trimming removed 1 base from V and 4 bases from J; junction bases left unmatched: 12. The CDR3 is 18 residues long. CDR1 and CDR2 from the germline V gene are SGHDT and YYEEEE. CDR3 sequence: CASSLYVLAGGPGETQYF. CDR3 bases: TGTGCCAGCAGCTTGTACGTCTTAGCGGGGGGGCCGGGAGAGACCCAGTACTTC. The entire variable domain, with the rest obtained from reference TRBV5-6 and TRBJ2-5, is as follows: DAGVTQSPTHLIKTRGQQVTLRCSPKSGHDTVSWYQQALGQGPQFIFQYYEEEERQRGNFPDRFSGHQFPNYSSELNVNALLLGDSALYLCASSLYVLAGGPGETQYFGPGTRLLVL.

The chain uses TRBV27 and TRBJ1-2; TRBD1 matches 7 bases. The V and J ends lost 4 bases and 0 bases, in that order; junction bases with no gene match: 2. There are 14 residues in the CDR3. Germline CDR1 is MNHEY and CDR2 is SMNVEV (reference sequence). The DNA of the CDR3 is TGTGCCAGCAGTTCGGACAGGTCTAACTATGGCTACACCTTC. This gives the protein CASSSDRSNYGYTF.

The chain employs TRBV5-8 and TRBJ1-4; D unresolved. The CDR3 spans 15 residues. In germline, CDR1 is SGHTS, CDR2 YDEGEE. V was pared by 7 bases and J by 10 bases, with 23 bases between. The CDR3, as DNA: TGTGCCAGCGCCATAGGCGGGGTACCCGGGCGAAAACTGTTTTTT. It specifies CASAIGGVPGRKLFF.

This chain connects TRBV6-5 to TRBJ2-7, with 8 bases aligning to TRBD2. This CDR3 is built from 14 residues. V lost 5 bases, J lost 4 bases, and 7 bases stayed unmatched. CDR1 is MNHEY, CDR2 SVGAGI, per germline. The CDR3 here is CASSPQRGRYEQYF. CDR3 DNA: TGTGCCAGCAGTCCCCAGCGGGGGAGGTACGAGCAGTACTTC.

V usage is TRBV2 and J usage is TRBJ2-6; D is undetermined. The V gene lost 4 bases and the J gene lost 1 base, with 11 bases spanning the gap. The CDR3 loop spans 16 amino acids. CDR1 and CDR2 from the germline V gene are SNHLY and FYNNEI. In nucleotides, the CDR3 is TGTGCCAGCAGTGTATCGGTCTGGTCTGGGGCCAACGTCCTGACTTTC. Translating gives CASSVSVWSGANVLTF.

This clone was seen more than once but under ten times. The rearrangement joins TRBV28 to TRBJ1-1; the match to TRBD1 covers 8 bases. CDR3 length: 14 residues. J lost 2 bases, V lost 5 bases, and 4 bases had no gene match. Looked up from germline, CDR1 is MDHEN and CDR2 is SYDVKM. Here the CDR3 reads CASSRRGRNTEAFF. The CDR3 DNA is TGTGCCAGCAGTCGCAGGGGGCGCAACACTGAAGCTTTCTTT. Complete variable domain (other parts from reference TRBV28 and TRBJ1-1): DVKVTQSSRYLVKRTGEKVFLECVQDMDHENMFWYRQDPGLGLRLIYFSYDVKMKEKGDIPEGYSVSREKKERFSLILESASTNQTSMYLCASSRRGRNTEAFFGQGTRLTVV.

This rearrangement joins TRBV9 to TRBJ2-1, with 8 bases fitting TRBD1. J was trimmed by 5 bases and V by 4 bases; bases with no gene match: 8. The length of the CDR3 is 15 residues. Germline V gene sequence: CDR1 SGDLS, CDR2 YYNGEE. CDR3 sequence reads: CASSRTGIVHNEQFF. The CDR3 coding sequence is TGTGCCAGCAGCCGGACAGGGATTGTGCACAATGAGCAGTTCTTC.

The chain carries TRBV29-1 and TRBJ2-7; D remains unclear. Trimming pared 0 bases from V and 1 base from J, leaving 7 bases between. The CDR3 contains 13 residues. In germline, CDR1 is SQVTM, CDR2 ANQGSEA. The DNA of the CDR3 is TGCAGCGTTGAAGATCCGCAGTCCTACGAGCAGTACTTC. Translation gives CSVEDPQSYEQYF.

The genes are TRBV9 and TRBJ2-1; TRBD1 is a possible D gene (6 bases). V lost 2 bases, J lost 2 bases, and 11 bases lay in between. CDR3 length: 15 residues. Germline values: CDR1 SGDLS, CDR2 YYNGEE. The CDR3 bases are TGTGCCAGCAGCGTTCAAGGGGGAGCCTACAATGAGCAGTTCTTC. Translation gives CASSVQGGAYNEQFF.

In this sample, this clone turned up once. The V call is TRBV9, the J call TRBJ2-7; D unresolved. Germline V gene sequence: CDR1 SGDLS, CDR2 YYNGEE. V dropped 2 bases and J dropped 5 bases, with 11 bases sitting between them. The length of the CDR3 is 13 residues. The CDR3 nucleotides read TGTGCCAGCAGCGTCAACTCCGCGGACGAGCAGTACTTC. Translation: CASSVNSADEQYF.

This rearrangement joins TRBV19 to TRBJ1-1; unclear D gene. The germline V gene encodes CDR1 LNHDA and CDR2 SQIVND (reference sequence). The V end lost 7 bases, the J end lost 5 bases, and 20 bases lay between the germline ends. The CDR3 has 15 residues. The CDR3 spells CASTTMPGEWTEAFF. The DNA of the CDR3 is TGTGCCAGTACCACCATGCCGGGTGAGTGGACTGAAGCTTTCTTT.

This chain links TRBV11-2 with TRBJ2-2; D is uncertain. V was clipped by 5 bases and J by 4 bases, with 8 bases between them. In germline, CDR1 is SGHAT, CDR2 FQNNGV. This CDR3 spans 13 amino acids. The CDR3 DNA follows: TGTGCCAGCAGCCCTAGTATCACCGGGGAGCTGTTTTTT. This translates into CASSPSITGELFF. Full variable domain (rest looked up from reference TRBV11-2 and TRBJ2-2): EAGVAQSPRYKIIEKRQSVAFWCNPISGHATLYWYQQILGQGPKLLIQFQNNGVVDDSQLPKDRFSAERLKGVDSTLKIQPAKLEDSAVYLCASSPSITGELFFGEGSRLTVL.

The V gene is TRBV5-4, the J gene TRBJ2-5, with 11 positions matching TRBD1. The CDR3 length is 14 residues. J gave up 5 bases and V 4 bases, and 4 bases lay outside the gene matches. CDR1 and CDR2 from the germline V gene are SGHNT and YYREEE (reference sequence). CDR3 sequence (DNA): TGTGCCAGCAGCCAGGACAGGGGGCGGGAGACCCAGTACTTC. The encoded protein is CASSQDRGRETQYF.

The chain uses TRBV6-1 and TRBJ2-2; 10 bases match TRBD1. Looked up from germline, CDR1 is MNHNS and CDR2 is SASEGT. The CDR3 runs 16 residues. Trimming took 4 bases from V and 5 from J; bases not matched to a gene: 7. CDR3 protein: CASSGRQGAGTGELFF. The CDR3 bases are TGTGCCAGCAGTGGCCGACAGGGGGCAGGGACCGGGGAGCTGTTTTTT.

The chain has TRBV5-6 and TRBJ2-5; TRBD1 aligns across 7 bases. In germline, CDR1 is SGHDT, CDR2 YYEEEE. CDR3 length: 15 residues. Losses at the gene ends were 3 bases for V and 5 bases for J; bases not matched to a gene: 10. The CDR3 here is CASSWPSQGPETQYF. The DNA of the CDR3 is TGTGCCAGCAGCTGGCCCTCACAGGGGCCGGAGACCCAGTACTTC.

The chain combines TRBV5-4 with TRBJ2-2, with D maybe TRBD1 (6 bases). The length of the CDR3 is 15 residues. Germline CDR1 SGHNT, CDR2 YYREEE (reference sequence). Deletions cut 3 bases from V and 1 base from J, with 10 bases between. The CDR3 sequence: CASSWADRNTGELFF. The DNA for the CDR3 is TGTGCCAGCAGCTGGGCGGACAGGAACACCGGGGAGCTGTTTTTT.

This clone was seen more than once but under ten times. The V call is TRBV30, the J call TRBJ2-1, with 12 bases identical to TRBD2. The CDR3 runs 14 residues. Germline CDR1 reads GTSNPN; CDR2 reads SVGIG (reference sequence). V lost 8 bases and J lost 4; bases outside the gene matches: 6. The CDR3 DNA is TGTGCCGGGACTAGCGGGCGACTATACAATGAGCAGTTCTTC. Translating gives CAGTSGRLYNEQFF.

This chain joins TRBV7-9 and TRBJ2-2; D not resolved. This CDR3 has 11 amino acids. Germline V gene lookup returns CDR1 SEHNR and CDR2 FQNEAQ (reference sequence). The V gene lost 5 bases and the J gene lost 5 bases, with 3 bases spanning the gap. The chain's CDR3 is CASSETGELFF. The CDR3 nucleotides are TGTGCCAGCAGCGAGACCGGGGAGCTGTTTTTT.

In DNA form, the CDR3 reads TGTGCCAGCAGCGTCGGTTCTGAAGCTTTCTTT. It encodes CASSVGSEAFF. J is TRBJ1-1 and V is TRBV14; unclear D gene. The ends were cut back, 5 bases at V and 6 bases at J, with 7 bases in the middle. The CDR3 extends over 11 amino acids. CDR1 SGHDN and CDR2 FVKESK come from the germline V gene.

The chain uses TRBV5-1 and TRBJ2-7; 7 nucleotides line up with TRBD2. Unmatched junction bases numbered 15, after V lost 5 bases and J lost 4 bases. CDR3 length: 16 amino acids. Per the germline V gene, CDR1 is SGHRS and CDR2 is YFSETQ. The CDR3 DNA is TGCGCCAGCAGGGCCCGAGGGGCGGGGGAACCATACGAGCAGTACTTC. Translated: CASRARGAGEPYEQYF.